This T cell receptor beta chain was sequenced during a study of cytomegalovirus exposure and HLA in healthy donors. Primers included in the PCR were 60 Vbeta and 13 Jbeta primers. Produced via immunoSEQ multiplex PCR; TCRdb's table is partial and in-frame only. The table includes 90,000 to 150,000 clones, over 65% detected once. For this clone: Its antigen is currently unknown.

CDR1 SNHLY and CDR2 FYNNEI come from the germline V gene. The junction had 12 bases not matched to a gene; V was cut back by 7 bases and J by 8 bases. CDR3 size: 15 residues. Study-wide points: It was confirmed in vitro that a few of the CMV-associated chains were specific for CMV antigens. Compared with the roughly 730-donor mean, an Asian-associated ancestry cluster reportedly had fewer N-insertions, according to a later analysis. A later analysis revealed that TCR association rates differed between HLA loci, peaking at DRB1 and bottoming out at HLA-C. Roughly even sequencing depth across donors was the assumption behind the presence/absence analyses.

This TCR came from a woman aged 30 to 39 in good health and CMV-seropositive. The V call is TRBV2, the J call TRBJ2-1; 9 bases map to TRBD1. Sequences were obtained from PBMCs. CDR3 in amino acids: CASTEGGTGIYEQFF. DNA for the CDR3: TGTGCCAGCACCGAGGGAGGGACAGGGATCTATGAGCAGTTCTTC.